The 13 T cell receptor beta chains below all came from one sample that was sequenced in a study of cytomegalovirus exposure and HLA in healthy donors. The PCR ran on 60 Vbeta and 13 Jbeta primers. Here immunoSEQ multiplex PCR was the method, and the copy in TCRdb shows in-frame clones only, minus some. The sample has about 130,000 clones, about 74% seen once. Sequenced material: PBMCs. The receptors derive from a man aged 18 to 30 in good health and CMV-seropositive.

In its sample, this clone was seen a few times. The DNA is left out, because the CDR3 cannot be placed on it with certainty; the CDR3 is given as TCRdb lists it. This rearrangement joins TRBV7-2 to TRBJ2-7; the D call in the table, TRBD1, was not verified against the DNA. Germline CDR1 is SGHTA and CDR2 is FQGNSA. The CDR3 extends over 12 residues, inclusive of both ends. CDR3 protein: CASSLVGQGARF.

The chain employs TRBV19 and TRBJ1-1, with 9 nucleotides matching TRBD1. The CDR3 runs 13 residues. V shed 4 bases, J shed 5 bases, and the junction held 2 bases outside the gene matches. The germline V gene has CDR1 LNHDA and CDR2 SQIVND (reference sequence). The chain's CDR3 is CASSNRGRTEAFF. The CDR3 DNA follows: TGTGCCAGTAGTAACAGGGGGCGGACTGAAGCTTTCTTT. Variable domain in full (rest from reference TRBV19 and TRBJ1-1): DGGITQSPKYLFRKEGQNVTLSCEQNLNHDAMYWYRQDPGQGLRLIYYSQIVNDFQKGDIAEGYSVSREKKESFPLTVTSAQKNPTAFYLCASSNRGRTEAFFGQGTRLTVV.

The rearrangement links TRBV5-4 to TRBJ1-4; tentatively, D is TRBD1 (5 bases). Deletions cut 2 bases from V and 7 bases from J, with 12 bases between. Germline CDR1 is SGHNT and CDR2 is YYREEE (reference sequence). The CDR3 sequence is 14 residues long. CDR3 in amino acids: CASSLGQGSEKLFF. The CDR3 region has the DNA TGTGCCAGCAGCTTAGGGCAGGGTAGTGAAAAACTGTTTTTT.

The V gene is TRBV25-1, the J gene TRBJ1-5, with TRBD1 identical over 7 bases. This CDR3 has 14 residues. Germline CDR1 and CDR2: MGHDK and SYGVNS. V lost 6 bases, J lost 4 bases, and 6 bases stayed unmatched. The CDR3 coding sequence is TGTGCCAGCAGCGACCCCAGGGGGAATCAGCCCCAGCATTTT. Protein: CASSDPRGNQPQHF.

This clone was observed a few times. The chain recombines TRBV19 with TRBJ1-1; 10 bases line up with TRBD1. The V segment lost 1 base and the J segment 8 bases; nucleotides outside the gene matches: 7. CDR3 length: 15 amino acids. Germline values: CDR1 LNHDA, CDR2 SQIVND (reference sequence). The CDR3 here is CASSIGATGGSEAFF. Here the CDR3 DNA reads TGTGCCAGTAGTATAGGGGCGACAGGGGGCAGCGAAGCTTTCTTT.

The V and J genes are TRBV27 and TRBJ1-4; 10 bases fit TRBD1. Trimming at V came to 3 bases and at J to 8 bases, leaving 6 bases not matched to a gene. CDR3 length equals 15 residues. In germline, CDR1 is MNHEY, CDR2 SMNVEV (reference sequence). CDR3 sequence reads: CASSLLATGGEKLFF. In DNA, the CDR3 is TGTGCCAGCAGTTTGCTGGCGACAGGGGGCGAAAAACTGTTTTTT.

The V gene is TRBV29-1, the J gene TRBJ1-2, with TRBD1 identical over 8 bases. J gave up 7 bases and V 6 bases, and 16 bases lay outside the gene matches. CDR1 is SQVTM, CDR2 ANQGSEA, per germline. There are 15 residues in the CDR3. The CDR3 reads CSVPAEGQGEGGYTF. The CDR3 DNA is TGCAGCGTCCCCGCCGAAGGACAGGGCGAAGGTGGCTACACCTTC. Full variable domain (rest looked up from reference TRBV29-1 and TRBJ1-2): SAVISQKPSRDICQRGTSLTIQCQVDSQVTMMFWYRQQPGQSLTLIATANQGSEATYESGFVIDKFPISRPNLTFSTLTVSNMSPEDSSIYLCSVPAEGQGEGGYTFGSGTRLTVV.

Only one count was recorded for this clone. The chain uses TRBV6-5 and TRBJ2-5, with 8 bases fitting TRBD2. The CDR3 has 15 residues. V trimming: 8 bases; J trimming: 2 bases; junction bases outside the gene matches: 10. Germline values: CDR1 MNHEY, CDR2 SVGAGI. This CDR3 is CASGTRAGGQETQYF. As DNA, the CDR3 is TGTGCCAGCGGGACCCGCGCGGGAGGACAAGAGACCCAGTACTTC.

A single count supports this clone. The genes are TRBV28 and TRBJ2-7; 7 bases map to TRBD1. V was clipped by 4 bases and J by 0 bases; unmatched bases: 6. Germline V lookup: CDR1 MDHEN, CDR2 SYDVKM. The length of the CDR3 is 15 residues. DNA for the CDR3: TGTGCCAGCAGTTCCGCGGACAGGAGCTCCTACGAGCAGTACTTC. It is translated as CASSSADRSSYEQYF.

V is TRBV4-1 and J is TRBJ1-1; no clear D gene. The germline V gene encodes CDR1 MGHRA and CDR2 YSYEKL. The CDR3 is made up of 15 amino acids. Between the trimmed V and J ends, which lost 0 bases and 5 bases, there was a span of 13 bases. The DNA of the CDR3 is TGCGCCAGCAGCCAAGAGAGGGCCGTCACAACTGAAGCTTTCTTT. It codes for CASSQERAVTTEAFF.

This clone came up a few times. The gene calls are TRBV6-5 and TRBJ2-7; the D gene is possibly TRBD2 (5 bases). There are 14 residues in the CDR3. V gave up 3 bases and J gave up 0 bases, with 9 bases separating them. Germline V gene sequence: CDR1 MNHEY, CDR2 SVGAGI. The CDR3 sequence is CASSYLAGSYEQYF. In DNA form, the CDR3 reads TGTGCCAGCAGTTATCTGGCGGGCTCCTACGAGCAGTACTTC.

V gene TRBV5-1 combines with J gene TRBJ1-2; TRBD1 matches 7 bases. This CDR3 is built from 17 residues. V lost 0 bases to trimming and J lost 1 base; unmatched junction nucleotides: 9. The germline CDR1 and CDR2 sequences are SGHRS and YFSETQ. The DNA for the CDR3 is TGCGCCAGCAGCTTGGGACAGGGTCTAACTTATAACTATGGCTACACCTTC. Translating it yields CASSLGQGLTYNYGYTF. Variable domain in full (rest from reference TRBV5-1 and TRBJ1-2): KAGVTQTPRYLIKTRGQQVTLSCSPISGHRSVSWYQQTPGQGLQFLFEYFSETQRNKGNFPGRFSGRQFSNSRSEMNVSTLELGDSALYLCASSLGQGLTYNYGYTFGSGTRLTVV.

The rearrangement links TRBV6-5 to TRBJ2-5; maybe TRBD2 (6 bases). The CDR3 loop spans 14 amino acids. The germline V gene has CDR1 MNHEY and CDR2 SVGAGI. V was clipped by 0 bases and J by 5 bases, with 10 bases between them. The CDR3 reads CASSYSGSGETQYF. The CDR3 nucleotides are TGTGCCAGCAGTTACTCGGGCAGCGGGGAGACCCAGTACTTC.